The 30 T cell receptor beta chains presented below share a single source sample, sequenced in a study of beta chain features in type 1 diabetes. Findings and caveats of the study: There was a moderate but significant shortening of TCRB CDR3s in all four CD4+ subsets of Type 1 diabetes patients.

No cognate antigen is known for these TCRs. The study reverse transcribed the entire isolated RNA, so it sequenced expressed TCRB transcripts. This table comes from immunoSEQ multiplex PCR, and its TCRdb copy is limited to in-frame clones, with some not included. This sample has around 300,000 clones, with 15% found just once. Sequences were obtained from naive CD4+ T cells from blood. These receptors came from a man younger than 35 with type 1 diabetes.

This chain uses TRBV7-9 with TRBJ1-1, with D possibly being TRBD1 (6 bases). The germline gives CDR1 SEHNR, CDR2 FQNEAQ (reference sequence). With 5 bases removed from V and 0 bases from J, the gap between germline ends came to 7 bases. The length of the CDR3 is 13 residues. The CDR3 DNA is TGTGCCAGCAGCACAGGGTTGAACACTGAAGCTTTCTTT. Translated, it gives CASSTGLNTEAFF.

In DNA, the CDR3 is TGTGCCAGCAGCTCCTACAGGGTTGGCACAGATACGCAGTATTTT. Translating it yields CASSSYRVGTDTQYF. The rearrangement links TRBV7-8 to TRBJ2-3, with D maybe TRBD1 (6 bases). The CDR3 has 15 amino acids. Per the germline V gene, CDR1 is SGHVS and CDR2 is FQNEAQ. V lost 4 bases and J 1 base, leaving 12 bases between the germline ends.

CDR3 nucleotides: TGTGCCTGGAGTATCGGAGGGATACCCTACGAGCAGTACTTC. Its translation: CAWSIGGIPYEQYF. This chain joins TRBV30 and TRBJ2-7, with D possibly TRBD2 on 6 matching bases. The V end lost 2 bases, the J end lost 2 bases, and 13 bases lay between the germline ends. Germline V lookup: CDR1 GTSNPN, CDR2 SVGIG (reference sequence). The CDR3 contains 14 residues.

This clone was observed a few times. V gene TRBV29-1 combines with J gene TRBJ1-2; perhaps TRBD1 as D (5 bases). Germline values: CDR1 SQVTM, CDR2 ANQGSEA. CDR3 size: 14 residues. Trimming shortened V by 0 bases and J by 5 bases, and 13 bases separated the two germline ends. CDR3 residues: CSVEESRVGYGYTF. In DNA form, the CDR3 reads TGCAGCGTTGAAGAATCCAGGGTAGGATATGGCTACACCTTC.

The CDR3, as DNA: TGTGCCAGCAGTGCAAATCTCAGGGGTCGCCGAGGTCAGCCCCAGCATTTT. It yields the protein CASSANLRGRRGQPQHF. V is TRBV2 and J is TRBJ1-5, with D perhaps TRBD1 (6 bases). The length of the CDR3 is 17 residues. V lost 4 bases, J lost 6 bases, and 22 bases lay in between. Germline CDR1 SNHLY, CDR2 FYNNEI.

This clone was counted only a few times. The chain couples TRBV5-1 to TRBJ1-2; 7 nucleotides agree with TRBD1. Germline V lookup: CDR1 SGHRS, CDR2 YFSETQ. With 2 bases clipped from V and 4 bases from J, the junction kept 8 bases outside the gene matches. The CDR3 is made up of 15 amino acids. The chain's CDR3 is CASSLSPGQLYGYTF. As DNA, the CDR3 is TGCGCCAGCAGCTTATCTCCGGGACAGCTCTATGGCTACACCTTC.

The gene calls are TRBV25-1 and TRBJ2-5; D might be TRBD2 (5 bases). The germline V gene has CDR1 MGHDK and CDR2 SYGVNS. The CDR3 consists of 14 residues. Trimming took 2 bases from V and 5 from J, leaving 12 bases between them. The CDR3 nucleotides read TGTGCCAGCAGTGAAGGTAGCGTCCGTGAGACCCAGTACTTC. Its translation: CASSEGSVRETQYF.

V and J are TRBV28 and TRBJ1-1; 7 bases fit TRBD1. V was pared by 3 bases and J by 13 bases, with 8 bases of the junction left unmatched. The CDR3 is 12 residues long. CDR1 and CDR2 from the germline V gene are MDHEN and SYDVKM. CDR3: CASSLTGFYGFF. CDR3 coding DNA: TGTGCCAGCAGTTTGACAGGGTTTTATGGTTTCTTT.

This clone appeared a few times. The chain combines TRBV29-1 with TRBJ2-1; TRBD2 agrees at 9 bases. The germline V gene encodes CDR1 SQVTM and CDR2 ANQGSEA. The CDR3 is 18 residues long. V dropped 0 bases and J dropped 6; count of bases not matched to a gene: 15. The CDR3 bases are TGCAGCGTTGAAGAGAGGCTAGCGGGACCCCCCAAGGCCAATGAGCAGTTCTTC. This translates into CSVEERLAGPPKANEQFF.

This chain links TRBV28 with TRBJ1-5, with unresolved D. V was cut by 2 bases and J by 5 bases, with 10 bases left in between. CDR1 is MDHEN and CDR2 is SYDVKM in the germline V gene. This CDR3 region has 14 residues. The CDR3 loop is CASSLAVLDQPQHF. The CDR3 DNA reads as TGTGCCAGCAGTTTAGCGGTACTTGATCAGCCCCAGCATTTT.

This clone was seen more than once but under ten times. The chain combines TRBV27 with TRBJ2-2; tentative D call: TRBD1 (6 bases). Germline values: CDR1 MNHEY, CDR2 SMNVEV (reference sequence). V lost 5 bases, J lost 7 bases, and 11 bases lay in between. The CDR3 has 13 residues. The CDR3 DNA sequence: TGTGCCAGCAGTCCGGGACACCACGGGGAGCTGTTTTTT. It specifies CASSPGHHGELFF.

This clone was observed a few times. The rearrangement links TRBV11-2 to TRBJ2-3, with 8 bases lining up with TRBD2. From germline, CDR1 is SGHAT and CDR2 FQNNGV. This CDR3 has 13 amino acids. V was clipped by 3 bases and J by 9 bases; unmatched bases: 5. This chain's CDR3 is CASSLEQRGTQYF. The CDR3 DNA sequence: TGTGCCAGCAGCTTGGAGCAGCGGGGGACGCAGTATTTT.

The V and J genes are TRBV6-1 and TRBJ2-1, with a weak D call TRBD1 (5 bases). This CDR3 region has 15 residues. CDR1 is MNHNS, CDR2 SASEGT, per germline. V was trimmed by 4 bases and J by 5 bases, leaving 15 bases between them. The DNA for the CDR3 is TGTGCCAGCAGTGTCAGCAAGGGGCTAAACAATGAGCAGTTCTTC. As protein: CASSVSKGLNNEQFF.

This clone was observed a single time. The CDR3 sequence is CASSPSGTAGTDTQYF. CDR3 sequence (DNA): TGCGCCAGCAGCCCCAGTGGGACAGCCGGTACAGATACGCAGTATTTT. V usage is TRBV4-3 and J usage is TRBJ2-3; 7 bases fit TRBD1. The CDR3 runs to 16 residues. V lost 4 bases to trimming and J lost 3 bases; unmatched junction nucleotides: 10. Germline values: CDR1 LGHNA, CDR2 YSLEER.

This clone was counted between two and nine times. This rearrangement joins TRBV28 to TRBJ1-5; a possible D gene is TRBD1 (5 bases). This CDR3 is 15 amino acids long. V lost 2 bases to trimming and J lost 11 bases, with 19 bases between them. CDR1 is MDHEN and CDR2 is SYDVKM in the germline V gene. The CDR3 DNA is TGTGCCAGCAGTTTAGGGGCTCTCCCACAACGGACCCAGCATTTT. Translation gives CASSLGALPQRTQHF.

In its sample, this clone was seen a few times. This chain uses TRBV15 with TRBJ2-7; TRBD2 aligns across 9 bases. Germline assignment: CDR1 LNHNV and CDR2 YYDKDF (reference sequence). The CDR3 has 15 residues. Germline trimming cut 0 bases from V and 3 bases from J; bases unmatched to any gene: 3. CDR3 amino acids: CATSREAAGGYEQYF. CDR3 bases: TGTGCCACCAGCAGAGAAGCAGCGGGAGGCTACGAGCAGTACTTC.

A few counts support this clone. This sequence joins TRBV30 and TRBJ1-5, with 9 bases lining up with TRBD1. The J segment lost 6 bases and the V segment lost 3 bases, leaving 6 bases of the junction unmatched. CDR3 length equals 14 residues. The germline V gene has CDR1 GTSNPN and CDR2 SVGIG (reference sequence). This CDR3 reads CAWRGQGEGQPQHF. CDR3 coding DNA: TGTGCCTGGAGGGGACAGGGTGAAGGTCAGCCCCAGCATTTT. Together with reference TRBV30 and TRBJ1-5, the CDR3 gives the full variable domain: SQTIHQWPATLVQPVGSPLSLECTVEGTSNPNLYWYRQAAGRGLQLLFYSVGIGQISSEVPQNLSASRPQDRQFILSSKKLLLSDSGFYLCAWRGQGEGQPQHFGDGTRLSIL.

The chain employs TRBV4-1 and TRBJ2-1; TRBD1 might be the D (5 bases). The germline V and J ends were trimmed by 0 bases and 2 bases, with 14 bases remaining between them. The germline gives CDR1 MGHRA, CDR2 YSYEKL. The CDR3 has 17 amino acids. The DNA for the CDR3 is TGCGCCAGCAGCCAAGAGAGAGGCAGGACAACCTACAATGAGCAGTTCTTC. Protein product: CASSQERGRTTYNEQFF.

The chain uses TRBV28 and TRBJ2-7; TRBD1 agrees at 9 bases. Looked up from germline, CDR1 is MDHEN and CDR2 is SYDVKM. Trimming took 6 bases from V and 1 from J; bases not matched to a gene: 10. This CDR3 comprises 16 residues. This CDR3 reads CASSSIPGQGSYEQYF. The DNA of the CDR3 is TGTGCCAGCAGCTCAATCCCGGGACAGGGTTCCTACGAGCAGTACTTC.

This clone was seen only a few times. The CDR3 here is CASSVTGSGNTIYF. The CDR3 DNA reads TGTGCCAGCAGCGTAACGGGATCTGGAAACACCATATATTTT. V is TRBV9 and J is TRBJ1-3; no reliable D call. Germline CDR1 and CDR2: SGDLS and YYNGEE. The CDR3 is 14 residues long. Trimming took 1 base from V and 1 from J, leaving 6 bases between them.

The chain is built from TRBV11-2 and TRBJ2-7, with D tentatively TRBD1 (6 bases). The length of the CDR3 is 15 residues. Germline CDR1 is SGHAT and CDR2 is FQNNGV. V was clipped by 2 bases and J by 0 bases, with 11 bases between them. The CDR3, as DNA: TGTGCCAGCAGCTTAACGTCAGGGGACTCCTACGAGCAGTACTTC. This codes for CASSLTSGDSYEQYF.

The chain employs TRBV19 and TRBJ2-5; 9 bases agree with TRBD1. CDR1 is LNHDA and CDR2 is SQIVND in the germline V gene (reference sequence). There are 15 residues in the CDR3. Trimming at V came to 4 bases and at J to 4 bases, leaving 7 bases not matched to a gene. CDR3 region: CASSTTGTGRETQYF. The DNA for the CDR3 is TGTGCCAGTAGTACGACCGGGACAGGGAGAGAGACCCAGTACTTC.

This clone was counted between two and nine times. This sequence joins TRBV19 and TRBJ2-7; 8 bases agree with TRBD1. V lost 3 bases to trimming and J lost 4 bases; unmatched junction nucleotides: 8. The CDR3 sequence is 15 residues long. The germline V gene has CDR1 LNHDA and CDR2 SQIVND (reference sequence). The CDR3 nucleotides are TGTGCCAGTAGTATTGCCAGGACAGGGCAATACGAGCAGTACTTC. Translating it yields CASSIARTGQYEQYF.

This chain joins TRBV27 and TRBJ2-7, with unresolved D. Germline V lookup: CDR1 MNHEY, CDR2 SMNVEV (reference sequence). This CDR3 region has 15 residues. V was pared by 0 bases and J by 1 base, with 10 bases between. CDR3 bases: TGTGCCAGCAGTTTATCTCCGTCCGGGTCCTACGAGCAGTACTTC. It is translated as CASSLSPSGSYEQYF.

This clone occurred a few times. The rearrangement uses TRBV5-1 and TRBJ1-1; D is perhaps TRBD1 (5 bases). Looked up from germline, CDR1 is SGHRS and CDR2 is YFSETQ. The CDR3 has 15 amino acids. V lost 4 bases, J lost 4 bases, and 17 bases lay in between. The chain's CDR3 is CASSPRDPQGTEAFF. The CDR3 nucleotides read TGCGCCAGCAGCCCCCGAGACCCCCAGGGCACTGAAGCTTTCTTT.

The V call is TRBV5-1, the J call TRBJ2-2; D gene uncertain. The V end lost 3 bases, the J end lost 0 bases, and 6 bases lay between the germline ends. CDR3 length: 14 residues. Germline values: CDR1 SGHRS, CDR2 YFSETQ. The chain's CDR3 is CASSSFANTGELFF. The CDR3 DNA is TGCGCCAGCAGCTCGTTCGCGAACACCGGGGAGCTGTTTTTT.

This clone was observed a few times. The J gene is TRBJ1-5, the V gene TRBV4-1; maybe TRBD1 (5 bases). The CDR3 has 15 amino acids. CDR1 MGHRA and CDR2 YSYEKL come from the germline V gene. Deletions cut 1 base from V and 2 bases from J, with 9 bases between. CDR3 amino acids: CASSQVGAGNQPQHF. The CDR3 DNA follows: TGCGCCAGCAGCCAAGTAGGGGCGGGCAATCAGCCCCAGCATTTT.

A few counts support this clone. The chain links TRBV28 to TRBJ2-4; 7 positions agree with TRBD1. J lost 0 bases, V lost 6 bases, and 14 bases had no gene match. CDR3 length: 18 amino acids. Germline-derived CDR1 and CDR2 are MDHEN and SYDVKM. CDR3 region: CASRAGTERLLAKNIQYF. For the CDR3, the DNA is TGTGCCAGCAGAGCCGGGACAGAGCGACTCTTAGCCAAAAACATTCAGTACTTC.

V is TRBV7-9 and J is TRBJ2-7; TRBD2 matches 15 bases. The V and J ends lost 5 bases and 4 bases, in that order; junction bases with no gene match: 6. This CDR3 has 16 residues. The germline gives CDR1 SEHNR, CDR2 FQNEAQ (reference sequence). CDR3 sequence (DNA): TGTGCCAGCAGCCCACTGGGGACTAGCGGGGGGTACGAGCAGTACTTC. It encodes CASSPLGTSGGYEQYF. The full variable domain, its missing parts supplied by reference TRBV7-9 and TRBJ2-7, is DTGVSQNPRHKITKRGQNVTFRCDPISEHNRLYWYRQTLGQGPEFLTYFQNEAQLEKSRLLSDRFSAERPKGSFSTLEIQRTEQGDSAMYLCASSPLGTSGGYEQYFGPGTRLTVT.

V is TRBV29-1 and J is TRBJ1-4, with a tentative D call TRBD1 (6 bases). V was pared by 2 bases and J by 11 bases, with 12 bases between. The CDR3 runs to 12 residues. The germline V gene has CDR1 SQVTM and CDR2 ANQGSEA. The DNA for the CDR3 is TGCAGCGTTGAACAGGGGCTGGGGAAACTGTTTTTT. Its translation is CSVEQGLGKLFF. Variable domain in full (rest from reference TRBV29-1 and TRBJ1-4): SAVISQKPSRDICQRGTSLTIQCQVDSQVTMMFWYRQQPGQSLTLIATANQGSEATYESGFVIDKFPISRPNLTFSTLTVSNMSPEDSSIYLCSVEQGLGKLFFGSGTQLSVL.